These T cell receptor beta chains were read from a single sample in a study of cytomegalovirus exposure and HLA in healthy donors. Assay: immunoSEQ multiplex PCR; the TCRdb copy retains only in-frame clones and omits some. The table gives tens of thousands of clones; the top ten clones make up 1.5% to 2% of it. The sequenced sample was PBMCs. Every receptor here comes from a woman in her twenties or thirties in good health and CMV-seronegative. Each CDR3 is given with its conserved first and last residue. D genes are given only for firm matches.

J: TRBJ1-5; V: TRBV30; D: .; DNA: TGTGCCTGGAGTGTTGGCCACGACACTCAGCCCCAGCATTTT; CDR3: CAWSVGHDTQPQHF
J: TRBJ2-3; V: TRBV6-5; D: .; DNA: TGTGCCAGCAGTTACTCGGGACTTTTCACAGATACGCAGTATTTT; CDR3: CASSYSGLFTDTQYF
J: TRBJ2-7; V: TRBV7-6; D: TRBD1; DNA: TGTGCCAGCAGCTTAGGGGACAGGGGGTCCTACGAGCAGTACTTC; CDR3: CASSLGDRGSYEQYF
J: TRBJ1-5; V: TRBV4-3; D: .; DNA: TGCGCCAGCAGCCAAGATACAGAGCAGCCCCAGCATTTT; CDR3: CASSQDTEQPQHF
J: TRBJ2-7; V: TRBV5-6; D: .; DNA: TGTGCCAGCAGCTTGGGCCTGGGGGGGCCAAACTACGAGCAGTACTTC; CDR3: CASSLGLGGPNYEQYF
J: TRBJ1-2; V: TRBV5-6; D: .; DNA: TGTGCCAGCAGCTTGCCTGGCAGCGAGGGCTACACCTTC; CDR3: CASSLPGSEGYTF
J: TRBJ2-5; V: TRBV5-4; D: TRBD1; DNA: TGTGCCAGCAGCCCCCGTCAGGGGGACGGGGAGACCCAGTACTTC; CDR3: CASSPRQGDGETQYF
J: TRBJ2-1; V: TRBV6-6; D: .; DNA: TGTGCCAGTCGGGGAAGCTCCGACAATGAGCAGTTCTTC; CDR3: CASRGSSDNEQFF
J: TRBJ2-3; V: TRBV27; D: .; DNA: TGTGCCAGCAGTTTCGGGGATACGCAGTATTTT; CDR3: CASSFGDTQYF
J: TRBJ2-3; V: TRBV4-3; D: .; DNA: TGCGCCAGCAGCCAAGATTTCGTCCCTCTTGCGCAGTATTTT; CDR3: CASSQDFVPLAQYF
J: TRBJ1-3; V: TRBV4-2; D: TRBD1; DNA: TGTGCCAGCAGCCAACCGGGACAGGAAGGAAACACCATATATTTT; CDR3: CASSQPGQEGNTIYF
J: TRBJ2-7; V: TRBV13; D: .; DNA: TGTGCCAGCAGCTTACCCGCAGGCGAGCAGTACTTC; CDR3: CASSLPAGEQYF
J: TRBJ1-2; V: TRBV15; D: TRBD1; DNA: TGTGCCACCAGCAGAGCTAAGGGACAGCTCTATGGCTACACCTTC; CDR3: CATSRAKGQLYGYTF
J: TRBJ1-5; V: TRBV6-1; D: .; DNA: TGTGCCAGCAGTCGGGATAGCCAGCCCCAGCATTTT; CDR3: CASSRDSQPQHF
J: TRBJ1-2; V: TRBV4-1; D: .; DNA: TGCGCCAGCAGCCAAGACGACCAGGCCTATGGCTACACCTTC; CDR3: CASSQDDQAYGYTF
J: TRBJ2-1; V: TRBV2; D: TRBD2; DNA: TGTGCCAGCAGCGGTGGGACTAGCGGGGGGCTACACGAGCAGTTCTTC; CDR3: CASSGGTSGGLHEQFF
J: TRBJ2-7; V: TRBV19; D: TRBD1; DNA: TGTGCCAGTAGTATCAGGGGGGAGCAGTACTTC; CDR3: CASSIRGEQYF
J: TRBJ2-7; V: TRBV28; D: .; DNA: TGTGCCAGCAGTTTTGCCCGGGCCTCGGGGGTGGAACACGAGCAGTACTTC; CDR3: CASSFARASGVEHEQYF
J: TRBJ2-5; V: TRBV6-6; D: TRBD1; DNA: TGTGCCAGCAGTACGACGATGGGACAGGGGGAGACCCAGTACTTC; CDR3: CASSTTMGQGETQYF
J: TRBJ2-7; V: TRBV18; D: TRBD1; DNA: TGTGCCAGCTCAGGTCGACAGGGTTTGGACGAGCAGTACTTC; CDR3: CASSGRQGLDEQYF
J: TRBJ2-5; V: TRBV29-1; D: TRBD1; DNA: TGCAGCGTTGAAAGCAGGGGGCGGGAGACCCAGTACTTC; CDR3: CSVESRGRETQYF
J: TRBJ2-7; V: TRBV7-9; D: .; DNA: TGTGCCAGCAGCTTAGATAGGGTGCGGGACGAGCAGTACTTC; CDR3: CASSLDRVRDEQYF
J: TRBJ2-2; V: TRBV29-1; D: .; DNA: TGCAGCGCCCAACGGTCCGGGGAGCTGTTTTTT; CDR3: CSAQRSGELFF
J: TRBJ2-7; V: TRBV7-9; D: TRBD2; DNA: TGTGCCAGCAGCCCATCGACCGGGAGGCAGAGGTACGAGCAGTACTTC; CDR3: CASSPSTGRQRYEQYF
J: TRBJ1-5; V: TRBV4-1; D: .; DNA: TGCGCCAGCAGCCAACCAAATCAGCCCCAGCATTTT; CDR3: CASSQPNQPQHF
J: TRBJ1-2; V: TRBV5-5; D: TRBD1; DNA: TGTGCCAGCAGTCAACAGGGGGAAGGCTACACCTTC; CDR3: CASSQQGEGYTF